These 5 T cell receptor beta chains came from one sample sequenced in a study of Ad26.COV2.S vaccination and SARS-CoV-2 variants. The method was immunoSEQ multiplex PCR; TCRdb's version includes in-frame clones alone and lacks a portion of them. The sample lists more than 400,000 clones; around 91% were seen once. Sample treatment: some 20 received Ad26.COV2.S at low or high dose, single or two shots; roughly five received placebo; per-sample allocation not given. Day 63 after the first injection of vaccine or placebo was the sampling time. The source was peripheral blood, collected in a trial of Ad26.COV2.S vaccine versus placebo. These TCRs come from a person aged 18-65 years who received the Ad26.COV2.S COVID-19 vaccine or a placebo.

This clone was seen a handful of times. This chain's CDR3 is CASSPTLAGGPGEQFF. The CDR3 DNA reads as TGTGCCAGCAGCCCTACTCTAGCGGGAGGGCCGGGTGAGCAGTTCTTC. The V call is TRBV7-2, the J call TRBJ2-1; 12 nucleotides agree with TRBD2. V gave up 5 bases and J gave up 9 bases; unmatched junction bases: 11. The CDR3 has 16 amino acids. The germline V gene encodes CDR1 SGHTA and CDR2 FQGNSA.

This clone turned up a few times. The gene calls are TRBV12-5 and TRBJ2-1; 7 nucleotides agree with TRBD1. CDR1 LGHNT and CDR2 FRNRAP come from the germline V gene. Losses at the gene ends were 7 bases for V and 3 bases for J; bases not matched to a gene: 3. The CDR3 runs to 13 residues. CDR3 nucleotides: TGTGCTAGTGAACGACAGGGCTACAATGAGCAGTTCTTC. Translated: CASERQGYNEQFF.

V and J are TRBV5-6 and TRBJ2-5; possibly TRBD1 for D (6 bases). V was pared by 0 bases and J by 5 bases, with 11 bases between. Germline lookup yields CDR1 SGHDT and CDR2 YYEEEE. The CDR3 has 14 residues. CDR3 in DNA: TGTGCCAGCAGCTTGGGCAGGGGTGGGGAGACCCAGTACTTC. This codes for CASSLGRGGETQYF.

DNA for the CDR3: TGTGCCAGCAGCTTGGCAGGGACAGTCTCCTACGAGCAGTACTTC. It yields the protein CASSLAGTVSYEQYF. The genes are TRBV5-4 and TRBJ2-7; the match to TRBD1 covers 7 bases. Per germline, CDR1 SGHNT and CDR2 YYREEE (reference sequence). Trimming removed 0 bases from V and 0 bases from J; junction bases left unmatched: 3. The CDR3 covers 15 residues.

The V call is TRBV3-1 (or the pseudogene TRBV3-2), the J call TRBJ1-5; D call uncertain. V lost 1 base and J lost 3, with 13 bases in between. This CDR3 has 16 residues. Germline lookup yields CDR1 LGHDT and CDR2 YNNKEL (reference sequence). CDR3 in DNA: TGTGCCAGCAGCCAAGCTTTCTCATACCTCAATCAGCCCCAGCATTTT. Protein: CASSQAFSYLNQPQHF.